This is a list of T cell receptor beta chains from one sample in a study of T-cell memory formation after mild COVID-19. From the 5' RACE reads, TCRdb called clonotypes with MiXCR, one entry per CDR3 protein. The sample consists of about 350,000 distinct CDR3 sequences, approximately 14% of them appearing once. Sample: PBMCs or a T cell subset sorted from them (not recorded which). These receptors came from a man younger than 35 who had mild COVID-19 (a few samples of this study predate the infection). Cell type and time point are not known. Both conserved end residues are trimmed from each CDR3.

v_gene,j_gene,CDR3aa
TRBV6-1,TRBJ1-6,ASSWNRGASPLH
TRBV12-3/TRBV12-4,TRBJ1-2,ASSPQGAQGYT
TRBV4-3,TRBJ1-4,ASSQELTGKEKLF
TRBV9,TRBJ1-3,ASSVKDVNTIY
TRBV29-1,TRBJ1-1,SVGSMNTEAF
TRBV6-5,TRBJ1-2,ASSLRPTGGDGYT
TRBV7-3,TRBJ2-2,ASSPRGPTNTGELF
TRBV3-1,TRBJ2-3,ASSQETVRRY
TRBV7-2,TRBJ1-6,ASTPQADSPLH
TRBV10-3,TRBJ2-3,AVRDTGTDTQY
TRBV6-2/TRBV6-3,TRBJ2-7,ASSYAGTAEQY
TRBV20-1,TRBJ2-5,SAPDRSGRDTQETQY
TRBV5-1,TRBJ1-1,ASSQPGFDEAF
TRBV28,TRBJ2-7,ASSGTGVSYEQY
TRBV5-6,TRBJ1-6,ASSLPQYGDNSPLH
TRBV29-1,TRBJ2-5,SVDWTGLGETQY
TRBV9,TRBJ1-2,ASSVEGANYGYT
TRBV15,TRBJ2-6,ATSRDPSGANVLT
TRBV14,TRBJ1-3,ASSPGLISGNTIY
TRBV18,TRBJ1-2,ASSPTGQPYGYT
TRBV7-8,TRBJ1-5,ASSPRRQAASNQPQH
TRBV6-6,TRBJ1-4,ASSSAGTGGEKLF
TRBV7-2,TRBJ2-3,ASSLDPGASTDTQY
TRBV7-2,TRBJ2-1,ASRRGGTYNEQF
TRBV28,TRBJ1-1,ASSTTGDEAF
TRBV4-3,TRBJ2-3,ASSQSLARGLLTRSSTDTQY
TRBV28,TRBJ2-5,ASSPPGTSGKETQY
TRBV20-1,TRBJ2-5,SAPRDRAQETQY
TRBV9,TRBJ2-3,ASSVGLLTDTQY